Listed below are T cell receptor beta chains from one sample, sequenced in a study of human T cells and chemical hapten exposure. TCRdb fed the RACE reads into MiXCR, producing one record per CDR3 protein. The repertoire holds about 42,000 distinct CDR3 sequences, with just under 9% as singletons. The sample in question was whole blood, obtained in connection with sensitization to the hapten diphenylcyclopropenone (DPC). The receptors originated from a woman aged 40 to 49 with alopecia areata. Some clones in this sample may be carry-over from other donors' samples. Each CDR3 is given with its conserved first and last residue. The order of the fields is J gene, D gene, clone size, V gene, CDR3 protein, CDR3 DNA. The D gene is left open where the match is weak. Not every row has a clone size; where given, it reads once, few, many or a size class.

>TRBJ1-1|NA|NA|TRBV5-1
CASRVRIDTEAFF
TGCGCCAGCAGAGTCAGGATAGACACTGAAGCTTTCTTT
>TRBJ2-1|NA|NA|TRBV4-2
CASSQGDTGPRYNEQFF
TGTGCCAGCAGCCAGGGCGACACAGGGCCTCGTTACAATGAGCAGTTCTTC
>TRBJ2-2|NA|NA|TRBV5-6
CASSLRLLQLFF
TGTGCCAGCAGCCTTCGGCTCTTACAGCTGTTTTTT
>TRBJ2-2|NA|many|TRBV2
CASTGYGELFF
TGTGCCAGCACGGGGTACGGGGAGCTGTTTTTT
>TRBJ2-2|TRBD2|NA|TRBV6-2/TRBV6-3
CASSVRLAGNPGELFF
TGTGCCAGCAGTGTGCGACTAGCGGGGAATCCCGGGGAGCTGTTTTTT
>TRBJ2-5|TRBD2|many|TRBV6-5
CASSYTSGGLGKTQYF
TGTGCCAGCAGTTACACTAGCGGGGGCCTCGGAAAGACCCAGTACTTC
>TRBJ2-2|NA|few|TRBV5-4
CASSLGGGELFF
TGTGCCAGCAGCTTAGGTGGCGGGGAGCTGTTTTTT
>TRBJ1-6|NA|few|TRBV5-1
CASSLQGVNSPLHF
TGCGCCAGCAGCTTACAGGGAGTTAATTCACCCCTCCACTTT
>TRBJ1-1|TRBD1|many|TRBV12-3/TRBV12-4
CASSFWASRGRGTEAFF
TGTGCCAGCAGTTTTTGGGCCTCCAGGGGGCGAGGAACTGAAGCTTTCTTT
>TRBJ2-4|NA|many|TRBV7-9
CASSPGNIQYF
TGTGCCAGCAGCCCAGGCAACATTCAGTACTTC
>TRBJ1-4|NA|many|TRBV9
CASSVGGHEKLFF
TGTGCCAGCAGCGTAGGAGGACATGAAAAACTGTTTTTT
>TRBJ1-6|NA|many|TRBV4-2
CASSQVDTGLHF
TGTGCCAGCAGCCAAGTGGACACCGGCCTCCACTTT
>TRBJ1-2|NA|many|TRBV5-1
CASSLVTGREGYTF
TGCGCCAGCAGCTTGGTTACAGGGCGTGAGGGCTACACCTTC
>TRBJ1-1|NA|NA|TRBV29-1
CSVAHQGKAFF
TGCAGCGTTGCCCACCAGGGGAAAGCTTTCTTT
>TRBJ2-7|TRBD2|many|TRBV13
CASSLVAGVSYEQYF
TGTGCCAGCAGCTTAGTGGCGGGGGTTTCCTACGAGCAGTACTTC